A single T cell receptor (beta chain) is shown here with its context. The antigen remains undetermined. These data originate in a study of OX40 agonist ivuxolimab in advanced cancers. The overall study: Enrollees could have had prior anti-PD-1, anti-PD-L1 or anti-CTLA-4 therapy, which around 40% had received.

The data were produced by immunoSEQ multiplex PCR, yet TCRdb's version contains in-frame clones alone and is incomplete. This sample has around 21,000 clones, with more than 75% found just once. The CDR3 runs 17 residues. Trimming removed 2 bases from V and 4 bases from J, with 21 bases in between. CDR1 and CDR2 (germline): SGDLS, YYNGEE. General study findings and limits: Some patients who did not respond also had low normalized T-cell clonal expansion.

This clonotype originated in an adult with an advanced solid tumor such as melanoma, head and neck, liver or kidney cancer. The chain recombines TRBV9 with TRBJ1-2; TRBD1 is a possible D gene (5 bases). The sample here was CD4+ or CD8+ T cells sorted from blood, taken in a trial of the OX40 agonist ivuxolimab. The CDR3 region is CASSVGPDRDLGYGYTF. For the CDR3, the DNA is TGTGCCAGCAGCGTTGGACCTGACCGGGACCTCGGCTATGGCTACACCTTC.